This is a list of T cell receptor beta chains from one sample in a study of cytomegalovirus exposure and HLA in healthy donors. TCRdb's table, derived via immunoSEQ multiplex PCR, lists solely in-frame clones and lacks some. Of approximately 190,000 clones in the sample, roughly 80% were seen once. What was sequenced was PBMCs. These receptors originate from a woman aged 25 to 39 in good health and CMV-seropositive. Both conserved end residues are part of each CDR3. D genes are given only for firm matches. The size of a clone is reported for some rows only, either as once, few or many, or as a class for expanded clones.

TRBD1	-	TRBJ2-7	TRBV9	TGTGCCAGCAGCGAACTACAGGGGGATCGGACCTACGAGCAGTACTTC	CASSELQGDRTYEQYF
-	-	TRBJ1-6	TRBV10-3	TGTGCCATCAGGAGGGAAGGGAATTCACCCCTCCACTTT	CAIRREGNSPLHF
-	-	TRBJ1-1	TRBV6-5	TGTGCCAGCAGACTTTCGGGGAACACTGAAGCTTTCTTT	CASRLSGNTEAFF
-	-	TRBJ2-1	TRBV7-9	TGTGCCAGCAGTGGGATAAGCGGCAATGAGCAGTTCTTC	CASSGISGNEQFF
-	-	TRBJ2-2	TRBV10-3	TGTGCCATCAGTGAATCCAGGGGGAACACCGGGGAGCTGTTTTTT	CAISESRGNTGELFF
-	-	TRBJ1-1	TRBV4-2	TGTGCCAGCAGCCTAAACACTGAAGCTTTCTTT	CASSLNTEAFF
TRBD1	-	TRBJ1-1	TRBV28	TGTGCCAGCAGTTCGCCGGGACAGACGAACACTGAAGCTTTCTTT	CASSSPGQTNTEAFF
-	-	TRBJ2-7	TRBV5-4	TGTGCCAGCAGCTTGGGAGGCCAAAAGCCCCACGAGCAGTACTTC	CASSLGGQKPHEQYF
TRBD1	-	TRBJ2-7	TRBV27	TGTGCCAGCATTTCCCAGGGGGCTGGCTACGAGCAGTACTTC	CASISQGAGYEQYF
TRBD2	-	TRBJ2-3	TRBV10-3	TGTGCCATCAGCCTGACTAGCGGGAGCACAGATACGCAGTATTTT	CAISLTSGSTDTQYF
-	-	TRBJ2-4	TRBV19	TGTGCCAGTAGTATCCGGGTGTCCAAAAACATTCAGTACTTC	CASSIRVSKNIQYF
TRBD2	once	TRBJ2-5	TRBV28	TGTGCCAGCAGTCCCCGTGGAGCGGGGGCCAGGGAGACCCAGTACTTC	CASSPRGAGARETQYF
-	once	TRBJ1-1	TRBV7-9	TGTGCCAGCAGCTTCTCGGTACAGGCTTTCTTT	CASSFSVQAFF